Presented here are 16 T cell receptor beta chains from one specimen sequenced in a study of cytomegalovirus exposure and HLA in healthy donors. Researchers ran the PCR with 60 Vbeta and 13 Jbeta primers. Clones were read by immunoSEQ multiplex PCR, and TCRdb kept only the in-frame ones, dropping some. The data hold 65,000 to 95,000 clones, with 65% to 85% observed a single time. The sample consisted of PBMCs. Every receptor here comes from a middle-aged man in good health and CMV-seronegative.

This clone occurred once. A read error may account for a junction end that differs from germline. The CDR3 is CSSCAGGDQPQHF. The DNA for the CDR3 is TGTTCCAGCTGTGCGGGGGGCGATCAGCCCCAGCATTTT. J is TRBJ1-5 and V is TRBV7-9; a weak D match, TRBD1 (6 bases). Germline CDR1 SEHNR, CDR2 FQNEAQ (reference sequence). CDR3 length: 13 residues.

The chain combines TRBV7-9 with TRBJ1-2; D gene unclear. Germline CDR1 and CDR2: SEHNR and FQNEAQ (reference sequence). CDR3 length: 13 residues. V gave up 5 bases and J gave up 8 bases, with 15 bases separating them. For the CDR3, the DNA is TGTGCCAGCAGCCGGGAAGGGCCGCAGGGCTACACCTTC. Translating gives CASSREGPQGYTF. The full variable domain, in which reference TRBV7-9 and TRBJ1-2 provide the parts outside the CDR3, is DTGVSQNPRHKITKRGQNVTFRCDPISEHNRLYWYRQTLGQGPEFLTYFQNEAQLEKSRLLSDRFSAERPKGSFSTLEIQRTEQGDSAMYLCASSREGPQGYTFGSGTRLTVV.

This sequence joins TRBV5-1 and TRBJ2-3; D perhaps matches TRBD2 (6 bases). The germline CDR1 and CDR2 sequences are SGHRS and YFSETQ. The CDR3 is 14 amino acids. Trimming removed 5 bases at V and 4 bases at J, with 14 bases between. The CDR3: CASRQEWGADTQYF. CDR3 nucleotide sequence: TGCGCCAGCAGGCAAGAGTGGGGGGCAGATACGCAGTATTTT.

The V call is TRBV6-5, the J call TRBJ1-6; 9 bases align to TRBD1. This CDR3 contains 16 residues. CDR1 is MNHEY and CDR2 is SVGAGI in the germline V gene. V shed 2 bases and J 9 bases; nucleotides not matched to a gene: 8. CDR3 coding DNA: TGTGCCAGCAGTTACGGTACGGGACAGGGTGCTTCACCCCTCCACTTT. Its protein is CASSYGTGQGASPLHF.

The chain is built from TRBV5-8 and TRBJ1-2, with a tentative D call TRBD1 (5 bases). CDR1 is SGHTS, CDR2 YDEGEE, per germline. CDR3 length: 13 residues. V was cut by 4 bases and J by 0 bases, with 7 bases left in between. CDR3 residues: CASSPGPNYGYTF. CDR3 nucleotides: TGTGCCAGCAGCCCAGGGCCTAACTATGGCTACACCTTC. Using reference TRBV5-8 and TRBJ1-2 for the parts outside the CDR3, the full variable domain is EAGVTQSPTHLIKTRGQQATLRCSPISGHTSVYWYQQALGLGLQFLLWYDEGEERNRGNFPPRFSGRQFPNYSSELNVNALELEDSALYLCASSPGPNYGYTFGSGTRLTVV.

The DNA for the CDR3 is TGTGCCAGCAGCCAATTGGGCAGAACATCGAACACTGAAGCTTTCTTT. This encodes CASSQLGRTSNTEAFF. V and J are TRBV16 and TRBJ1-1; the D is unclear. Deletions cut 1 base from V and 1 base from J, with 13 bases between. Germline V lookup: CDR1 KGHSY, CDR2 FQNENV. This CDR3 contains 16 residues.

This chain connects TRBV2 to TRBJ2-5, with 8 bases fitting TRBD1. Gene TRBJ2-7 matches the end of the DNA better, so the J call may be wrong. Looked up from germline, CDR1 is SNHLY and CDR2 is FYNNEI. This CDR3 has 15 amino acids. For the CDR3, the DNA is TGTGCCAGCAGCCCGGACAGGGCGGTGGACTACGAGCAGTACTTC. It specifies CASSPDRAVDYEQYF.

This clone was recorded only once. This sequence joins TRBV6-1 and TRBJ1-2, with 10 nucleotides matching TRBD1. The CDR3 runs 14 residues. Germline V gene lookup returns CDR1 MNHNS and CDR2 SASEGT. Trimming cost V 5 bases and J 8 bases; bases outside gene matches: 8. CDR3 nucleotides: TGTGCCAGCAGTACCCGGACAGGGGGAGAAGGCTACACCTTC. Translation gives CASSTRTGGEGYTF.

This clone was seen more than once but under ten times. The rearrangement uses TRBV7-9 and TRBJ2-3; D is unresolved. The CDR3 sequence is 13 residues long. CDR1 and CDR2 from the germline V gene are SEHNR and FQNEAQ (reference sequence). The V end was cut by 4 bases, the J end by 2 bases, with 7 bases between. The CDR3 reads CASSSIFTDTQYF. The DNA for the CDR3 is TGTGCCAGCAGCTCCATTTTCACAGATACGCAGTATTTT.

This clone was recorded a few times. The chain carries TRBV5-1 and TRBJ2-7, with D perhaps TRBD2 (5 bases). There are 12 residues in the CDR3. V lost 4 bases, J lost 7 bases, and 12 bases lay in between. The V gene's germline CDR1 is SGHRS and CDR2 YFSETQ. DNA for the CDR3: TGCGCCAGCAGCCCCCCCCCGGGAGAGCAGTACTTC. Amino acids: CASSPPPGEQYF. Variable domain in full (rest from reference TRBV5-1 and TRBJ2-7): KAGVTQTPRYLIKTRGQQVTLSCSPISGHRSVSWYQQTPGQGLQFLFEYFSETQRNKGNFPGRFSGRQFSNSRSEMNVSTLELGDSALYLCASSPPPGEQYFGPGTRLTVT.

In the case of this clone: Relative to the germline gene, one junction end is altered; a read error may explain this. The chain combines TRBV7-7 with TRBJ2-4; a weak D match, TRBD2 (6 bases). The CDR3 spans 17 residues. The germline gives CDR1 SSHAT, CDR2 FNYEAQ (reference sequence). The CDR3: CASSSPGVDIAKNIQYF. CDR3 coding DNA: TGTGCTAGCAGCTCTCCGGGGGTGGATATAGCCAAAAACATTCAGTACTTC.

This rearrangement joins TRBV7-8 to TRBJ2-5, with D possibly being TRBD1 (6 bases). The J call may be faulty, since TRBJ2-7 better matches the DNA end. This CDR3 region has 13 residues. Germline assignment: CDR1 SGHVS and CDR2 FQNEAQ. CDR3 residues: CASSLTGTYEQYF. The CDR3 bases are TGTGCCAGCAGCCTAACAGGGACCTACGAGCAGTACTTC.

This chain links TRBV2 with TRBJ2-1, with TRBD2 matching over 10 bases. Germline lookup yields CDR1 SNHLY and CDR2 FYNNEI. There are 15 residues in the CDR3. Trimming removed 6 bases from V and 4 bases from J; junction bases left unmatched: 6. The CDR3 bases are TGTGCCAGCAGGGTAGCGGGGGGTCCTTACAATGAGCAGTTCTTC. Translated, it gives CASRVAGGPYNEQFF.

V usage is TRBV9 and J usage is TRBJ2-7; 7 bases are a match to TRBD1. V dropped 0 bases and J dropped 3; count of bases not matched to a gene: 9. Germline values: CDR1 SGDLS, CDR2 YYNGEE. CDR3 length: 16 amino acids. CDR3 loop: CASSVAHTGQLYEQYF. CDR3 DNA sequence: TGTGCCAGCAGCGTAGCTCATACGGGACAGCTCTACGAGCAGTACTTC. The full variable domain, completed using reference TRBV9 and TRBJ2-7, is DSGVTQTPKHLITATGQRVTLRCSPRSGDLSVYWYQQSLDQGLQFLIQYYNGEERAKGNILERFSAQQFPDLHSELNLSSLELGDSALYFCASSVAHTGQLYEQYFGPGTRLTVT.

The rearrangement links TRBV18 to TRBJ1-4, with D hard to call. The germline CDR1 and CDR2 sequences are KGHSH and LQKENI. This CDR3 has 14 residues. V was cut by 3 bases and J by 7 bases, with 12 bases left in between. The CDR3 DNA is TGTGCCAGCTCACCGGGCCCTCCGAGTGAAAAACTGTTTTTT. Translating gives CASSPGPPSEKLFF.

J is TRBJ1-1 and V is TRBV15; D uncertain. Looked up from germline, CDR1 is LNHNV and CDR2 is YYDKDF (reference sequence). The CDR3 contains 13 residues. The V gene lost 0 bases and the J gene lost 1 base, with 3 bases spanning the gap. CDR3 sequence reads: CATSRDRNTEAFF. In nucleotides, the CDR3 is TGTGCCACCAGCAGAGACAGGAACACTGAAGCTTTCTTT.